Reported below is one T cell receptor (beta chain). What it binds is unknown. Another site or the posterior iliac crest supplied the bone marrow collected after transplant. This sample was taken from a study of graft-versus-host responses after intestinal transplantation. Background on the study: The study gave all recipients anti-thymocyte globulin induction, then tacrolimus and steroids for 2 to 3 years. Study-level points and caveats: Marrow from the recipient contained GvH clones, some of which had appeared first in ileum or blood.

Repertoires were generated with immunoSEQ multiplex PCR, while TCRdb's copy carries only in-frame clones and drops some. The repertoire includes some 69,000 clones, 80% to 95% of them detected once, and around 7% sits in the top ten. Per the germline V gene, CDR1 is SGHDT and CDR2 is YYEEEE. With 2 bases removed from V and 3 bases from J, the gap between germline ends came to 5 bases. This CDR3 spans 13 amino acids. Specimen: bone marrow, collected roughly 780 days after intestinal transplantation. This TCR was recovered from a human patient who received an intestinal transplant, so some T cells may come from the graft donor. This rearrangement joins TRBV5-6 to TRBJ2-2; D is ambiguous. DNA for the CDR3: TGTGCCAGCAGCTTTCCATACACCGGGGAGCTGTTTTTT. As protein: CASSFPYTGELFF.